Presented here are 10 T cell receptor beta chains from one specimen sequenced in a study of blood T cell repertoires in COVID-19. Here immunoSEQ multiplex PCR was the method, and the copy in TCRdb shows in-frame clones only, minus some. The data show roughly 400,000 clones, about 89% seen once. The sample comprised peripheral blood. All receptors derive from a woman aged 55-69 years with COVID-19, enrolled during active disease.

V and J are TRBV25-1 and TRBJ1-2, with 7 bases aligning to TRBD1. V trimming: 4 bases; J trimming: 5 bases; junction bases outside the gene matches: 10. CDR3 length: 15 residues. Germline CDR1 is MGHDK and CDR2 is SYGVNS. CDR3 amino acids: CASSAAGTDLYGYTF. The DNA of the CDR3 is TGTGCCAGCAGTGCAGCCGGGACAGACCTATATGGCTACACCTTC.

The chain joins TRBV19 to TRBJ2-1; the match to TRBD2 covers 10 bases. CDR1 and CDR2 (germline): LNHDA, SQIVND (reference sequence). Trimming cost V 10 bases and J 8 bases; bases outside gene matches: 11. There are 14 residues in the CDR3. The DNA for the CDR3 is TGTGCCATCCCCAGGCCTAGCGGGGGATATGAGCAGTTCTTC. Its protein product is CAIPRPSGGYEQFF. Based on the CDR3 plus reference TRBV19 and TRBJ2-1, the full variable domain is DGGITQSPKYLFRKEGQNVTLSCEQNLNHDAMYWYRQDPGQGLRLIYYSQIVNDFQKGDIAEGYSVSREKKESFPLTVTSAQKNPTAFYLCAIPRPSGGYEQFFGPGTRLTVL.

The chain uses TRBV9 and TRBJ2-3; D is perhaps TRBD2 (7 bases). This CDR3 contains 14 residues. In germline, CDR1 is SGDLS, CDR2 YYNGEE. V was clipped by 6 bases and J by 6 bases, with 17 bases between them. The CDR3 loop reads CASTRGQGMDTQYF. The CDR3 DNA reads TGTGCCAGCACGCGGGGGCAGGGGATGGATACGCAGTATTTT.

This chain joins TRBV19 and TRBJ1-4; TRBD1 matches 9 bases. The CDR3 extends over 15 amino acids. J gave up 5 bases and V 7 bases, and 8 bases lay outside the gene matches. Germline CDR1 LNHDA, CDR2 SQIVND (reference sequence). CDR3 sequence reads: CASKWTGALNEKLFF. The CDR3 DNA reads TGTGCCAGTAAGTGGACAGGGGCATTAAATGAAAAACTGTTTTTT. Full variable domain (outside the CDR3, taken from reference TRBV19 and TRBJ1-4): DGGITQSPKYLFRKEGQNVTLSCEQNLNHDAMYWYRQDPGQGLRLIYYSQIVNDFQKGDIAEGYSVSREKKESFPLTVTSAQKNPTAFYLCASKWTGALNEKLFFGSGTQLSVL.

The CDR3 sequence is CASGGQGFYGYTF. The CDR3 nucleotides are TGTGCCAGCGGGGGACAGGGGTTCTATGGCTACACCTTC. V is TRBV2 and J is TRBJ1-2; 10 bases match TRBD1. This CDR3 spans 13 amino acids. Germline V gene sequence: CDR1 SNHLY, CDR2 FYNNEI. Trimming at V came to 8 bases and at J to 4 bases, leaving 4 bases not matched to a gene.

The V and J genes are TRBV30 and TRBJ2-2, with 9 bases aligning to TRBD1. Unmatched junction bases numbered 8, after V lost 4 bases and J lost 8 bases. Germline CDR1 GTSNPN, CDR2 SVGIG (reference sequence). The CDR3 is made up of 14 amino acids. The CDR3 protein is CAWTGDRVSGELFF. The CDR3, as DNA: TGTGCCTGGACCGGGGACAGGGTATCTGGGGAGCTGTTTTTT. Complete variable domain (other parts from reference TRBV30 and TRBJ2-2): SQTIHQWPATLVQPVGSPLSLECTVEGTSNPNLYWYRQAAGRGLQLLFYSVGIGQISSEVPQNLSASRPQDRQFILSSKKLLLSDSGFYLCAWTGDRVSGELFFGEGSRLTVL.

The chain recombines TRBV18 with TRBJ1-3, with D hard to call. This CDR3 has 15 amino acids. V lost 2 bases to trimming and J lost 0 bases, with 8 bases between them. Germline V lookup: CDR1 KGHSH, CDR2 LQKENI. The DNA of the CDR3 is TGTGCCAGCTCACCAGGGCTTAGCTCTGGAAACACCATATATTTT. Translated: CASSPGLSSGNTIYF. The full variable domain, completed using reference TRBV18 and TRBJ1-3, is NAGVMQNPRHLVRRRGQEARLRCSPMKGHSHVYWYRQLPEEGLKFMVYLQKENIIDESGMPKERFSAEFPKEGPSILRIQQVVRGDSAAYFCASSPGLSSGNTIYFGEGSWLTVV.

V usage is TRBV12-5 and J usage is TRBJ1-3; maybe TRBD1 (6 bases). The CDR3 is 14 residues long. V lost 1 base and J lost 8, with 12 bases in between. Germline loops: CDR1 LGHNT, CDR2 FRNRAP. The CDR3 DNA sequence: TGTGCTAGTGGTTTGGGGGCAGGGGCGCACACCATATATTTT. It is translated as CASGLGAGAHTIYF.

This clone was seen only a few times. The chain carries TRBV19 and TRBJ2-7; tentatively, D is TRBD1 (6 bases). This CDR3 region has 13 residues. Germline V gene sequence: CDR1 LNHDA, CDR2 SQIVND (reference sequence). The V end was cut by 6 bases, the J end by 3 bases, with 12 bases between. The CDR3 protein is CASRQGSGYEQYF. The CDR3 DNA sequence: TGTGCCAGTAGACAGGGATCTGGCTACGAGCAGTACTTC.

The chain has TRBV2 and TRBJ1-5; 7 bases are a match to TRBD1. CDR1 is SNHLY and CDR2 is FYNNEI in the germline V gene. The CDR3 has 15 residues. J was trimmed by 4 bases and V by 8 bases; bases with no gene match: 11. CDR3 protein: CASLIGDSVNQPQHF. CDR3 DNA sequence: TGTGCCAGCCTTATAGGGGACAGTGTTAATCAGCCCCAGCATTTT.